This TCR beta chain was obtained from a study of prognosis after radiotherapy for stage I lung cancer. Whole-study findings and limits: Patients with metastases reportedly showed TRBV and TRBJ gene usage that differed from patients without metastases. With medians of approximately 9,600 versus 7,200, unique TCR clone counts fell after stereotactic body radiation therapy.

The authors drew six milliliters of peripheral blood at each of two time points. This clonotype was detected ten times or more. Antigen specificity is unknown. It was by two-round multiplex PCR that TCR beta CDR3 was amplified from genomic DNA. First-round PCR employed TRBV- and TRBJ-specific primers for each gene. TCRdb fed the multiplex PCR reads into MiXCR, producing one record per CDR3 protein. Of around 30,000 distinct CDR3 sequences listed, 25% to 40% were seen once; the top ten hold less than 30%. Trimming shortened V by 4 bases and J by 1 base, and 8 bases separated the two germline ends. Germline CDR1 SGHTS, CDR2 YDEGEE. The CDR3 is 13 amino acids.

The genes are TRBV5-8 and TRBJ1-1; D is uncertain. Sample: PBMCs, taken before or after stereotactic body radiation therapy (not recorded which). The TCR was taken from a donor aged 50 or older with non-small cell lung cancer. CDR3: CASSRTGNTEAFF. CDR3 coding DNA: TGTGCCAGCAGCCGAACGGGGAACACTGAAGCTTTCTTT.